These T cell receptor beta chains were read from a single sample in a study of cytomegalovirus exposure and HLA in healthy donors. Using immunoSEQ multiplex PCR, the repertoire was profiled, and TCRdb retains in-frame clones only, with some absent. The table records roughly 80,000 clones, approximately 91% of them present only once. Material: PBMCs. The receptors derive from a man aged 25 to 40 in good health and CMV-seronegative. CDR3s include the opening cysteine and the closing phenylalanine or tryptophan. D genes are given only for firm matches. Clone size is given for some rows only: seen once, a few or many times, or a class if the clone is expanded.

>TRBV11-1|NA|TRBJ1-1|few
TGTGCCAGCAGCTACCCCAGGGGCGAAGCTTTCTTT
CASSYPRGEAFF
>TRBV5-4|NA|TRBJ1-2|NA
TGTGCCAGCAGCTTGGATGAGTACTATGGCTACACCTTC
CASSLDEYYGYTF
>TRBV6-5|TRBD2|TRBJ2-7|NA
TGTGCCAGCAGTCCCGGAACTAGCGGCCGATACGAGCAGTACTTC
CASSPGTSGRYEQYF
>TRBV28|TRBD1|TRBJ2-4|NA
TGTGCCAGCAGAGGACAGGGGGCCAAAAACATTCAGTACTTC
CASRGQGAKNIQYF
>TRBV11-3|TRBD2|TRBJ2-1|NA
TGTGCCAGCAGCGGCTGGACTAGCTCCTACAATGAGCAGTTCTTC
CASSGWTSSYNEQFF
>TRBV20-1|TRBD2|TRBJ2-1|NA
TGCAGCCCTGGCGGGGGGGGCGAGCAGTTCTTC
CSPGGGGEQFF
>TRBV28|TRBD2|TRBJ2-5|NA
TGTGCCAGCAGTATTGGGGGGGTTGAGACCCAGTACTTC
CASSIGGVETQYF
>TRBV5-4|NA|TRBJ1-2|NA
TGTGCCAGCAGCCTCAGGGAAGCTAACTATGGCTACACCTTC
CASSLREANYGYTF
>TRBV5-1|NA|TRBJ2-4|NA
TGCGCCAGCAGCAATCGACGTCAACCGGAGGGACTAGCCAAAAACATTCAGTACTTC
CASSNRRQPEGLAKNIQYF
>TRBV6-1|NA|TRBJ2-1|NA
TGTGCCAGCAGTGAAGATCCAGGGTCAAACAATGAGCAGTTCTTC
CASSEDPGSNNEQFF
>TRBV5-5|NA|TRBJ2-2|NA
TGTGCCACCCAGAGAAGCGCGAACACCGGGGAGCTGTTTTTT
CATQRSANTGELFF
>TRBV18|NA|TRBJ1-2|NA
TGTGCCAGCTCAGAGACCGAGGATGGCTACACCTTC
CASSETEDGYTF
>TRBV7-9|TRBD1|TRBJ2-6|NA
TGTGCCAGCAGCTTATACGGACAGGGGGCCGCTGGGGCCAACGTCCTGACTTTC
CASSLYGQGAAGANVLTF
>TRBV29-1|NA|TRBJ2-7|NA
TGCAGCGTTGAAGGCTTTGACACCTCCTACGAGCAGTACTTC
CSVEGFDTSYEQYF
>TRBV18|NA|TRBJ1-1|once
TGTGCCAGCTCACCACCGACAAACACTGAAGCTTTCTTT
CASSPPTNTEAFF
>TRBV5-6|TRBD2|TRBJ2-3|NA
TGTGCCAGCAGCTTGAGTCCGACGGGGGGAGCAGATACGCAGTATTTT
CASSLSPTGGADTQYF
>TRBV7-9|NA|TRBJ1-5|NA
TGTGCCAGCAGCTCGCCTCCCAGACAGGCCTATAGCAATCAGCCCCAGCATTTT
CASSSPPRQAYSNQPQHF
>TRBV19|TRBD1|TRBJ2-3|NA
TGTGCCAGTAGTATAGTCGGGGACAGGGCCTATGGGCAGTATTTT
CASSIVGDRAYGQYF
>TRBV11-3|TRBD1|TRBJ2-3|NA
TGTGCCAGCAGCTCCTCGGGACAGGGGACAGATACGCAGTATTTT
CASSSSGQGTDTQYF
>TRBV7-6|NA|TRBJ2-3|NA
TGTGCCAGCAGCTTGCAGGTTCCAAGCACAGATACGCAGTATTTT
CASSLQVPSTDTQYF
>TRBV4-2|TRBD2|TRBJ2-3|NA
TGTGCCAGCAGCCAAACCCCGAAGACTAGCGGGAGTTATACGCAGTATTTT
CASSQTPKTSGSYTQYF
>TRBV9|TRBD1|TRBJ2-2|NA
TGTGCCAGCAGCGTAGGGGGGGACAGGGTTACCGGGGAGCTGTTTTTT
CASSVGGDRVTGELFF
>TRBV29-1|TRBD1|TRBJ2-1|NA
TGCAGCGTTGAAGATCTATCCGAGACAGGGGTCTACAATGAGCAGTTCTTC
CSVEDLSETGVYNEQFF
>TRBV5-6|NA|TRBJ2-2|NA
TGTGCCAGCAGCTTGGAACAGGGCACCGGGGAGCTGTTTTTT
CASSLEQGTGELFF
>TRBV29-1|NA|TRBJ1-2|NA
TGCAGCGTTGGTGGCTCGGCGGACATCTATGGCTACACCTTC
CSVGGSADIYGYTF
>TRBV28|TRBD2|TRBJ2-3|NA
TGTGCCAGCAGTTCCCGTTGGGGGGGAGGAGATACGCAGTATTTT
CASSSRWGGGDTQYF
>TRBV19|NA|TRBJ2-6|NA
TGTGCCAGTAGTATACAGGGATCTGGGGCCAACGTCCTGACTTTC
CASSIQGSGANVLTF
>TRBV28|NA|TRBJ1-2|NA
TGTGCCAGCAGTTTAAAAGGACAGATTTATGGCTACACCTTC
CASSLKGQIYGYTF
>TRBV19|TRBD2|TRBJ2-1|NA
TGTGCCAGTAGTATGAAGGCTAGCGGGGTGGCTGAGCAGTTCTTC
CASSMKASGVAEQFF
>TRBV11-2|NA|TRBJ1-1|NA
TGTGCCAGCAGCTTTGACGACAGCCTGAACACTGAAGCTTTCTTT
CASSFDDSLNTEAFF
>TRBV7-9|NA|TRBJ1-4|NA
TGTGCCAGCAGCCACCGGACACGGCATAATGAAAAACTGTTTTTT
CASSHRTRHNEKLFF
>TRBV2|NA|TRBJ2-3|NA
TGTGCCAGCAGTGGAGTAGCGGTGGTGGATACGCAGTATTTT
CASSGVAVVDTQYF
>TRBV5-3|TRBD2|TRBJ2-7|NA
TGTGCCAGAAGCGGGACTAGCGGGAGGGGGGATGGATGGATGGAGTACTTC
CARSGTSGRGDGWMEYF
>TRBV5-8|NA|TRBJ2-2|NA
TGTGCCAGCAGCTTGTATATAGTCACCGGGGAGCTGTTTTTT
CASSLYIVTGELFF
>TRBV10-1|TRBD2|TRBJ2-3|NA
TGCGCCAGCAGTGATGATGGACTAGCGGGAGATACGCAGTATTTT
CASSDDGLAGDTQYF
>TRBV6-6|TRBD1|TRBJ2-7|NA
TGTGCCAGCAGTCGGAACACTCGGACAGGGAGGTACGAGCAGTACTTC
CASSRNTRTGRYEQYF
>TRBV28|NA|TRBJ1-4|NA
TGTGCCAGCAGTACCTGGCCATCACAGGGTGGTGCTAATGAAAAACTGTTTTTT
CASSTWPSQGGANEKLFF
>TRBV7-2|TRBD1|TRBJ1-5|NA
TGTGCCAGCAGCTCCACGGGACAGCACAATCAGCCCCAGCATTTT
CASSSTGQHNQPQHF
>TRBV6-5|NA|TRBJ2-5|NA
TGTGCCAGTGCCAGGTACCAAGAGACCCAGTACTTC
CASARYQETQYF
>TRBV4-1|NA|TRBJ2-2|NA
TGCGCCAGCAGCCAAGTCGGTCACGGGGGAAACACCGGGGAGCTGTTTTTT
CASSQVGHGGNTGELFF
>TRBV4-1|NA|TRBJ1-1|NA
TGCGCCAGCAGCCAACAGGGTTCGCCAGGGCGCTCTGAAGCTTTCTTT
CASSQQGSPGRSEAFF
>TRBV13|NA|TRBJ2-2|NA
TGTGCCAGCAGCTTGGAGAGCGGACCGAACACCGGGGAGCTGTTTTTT
CASSLESGPNTGELFF
>TRBV19|TRBD1|TRBJ1-4|NA
TGTGCCAGTAGTATTCGACAGGGGGCTTCTAATGAAAAACTGTTTTTT
CASSIRQGASNEKLFF
>TRBV14|NA|TRBJ2-7|NA
TGTGCCAGCAGCCAATCAGTAAGGGGTGCCTACGAGCAGTACTTC
CASSQSVRGAYEQYF
>TRBV5-1|NA|TRBJ2-3|once
TGCGCCAGCCGCGCCATCGGTGGCACAGATACGCAGTATTTT
CASRAIGGTDTQYF
>TRBV15|NA|TRBJ1-6|NA
TGTGCCACCAGCAGAGATTCATCACCCCTCCACTTT
CATSRDSSPLHF
>TRBV6-6|TRBD1|TRBJ2-7|NA
TGTGCCAGCAGTTACTCGGGACGGGACAGTTACGAGCAGTACTTC
CASSYSGRDSYEQYF
>TRBV7-3|NA|TRBJ2-1|NA
TGTGCCAGCAGCTCCCAGACTAGCAATGAGCAGTTCTTC
CASSSQTSNEQFF
>TRBV2|NA|TRBJ1-5|NA
TGTGCCAGCAGTGAGGCAAGGGGGTCAGGACAGCCCCAGCATTTT
CASSEARGSGQPQHF
>TRBV28|NA|TRBJ2-7|NA
TGTGCCAGCCGTCTAAGGAGGCAGTACTTC
CASRLRRQYF
>TRBV15|NA|TRBJ1-2|NA
TGTGCCACCAGCAGGCGAGGTCGCTATGGCTACACCTTC
CATSRRGRYGYTF
>TRBV28|TRBD1|TRBJ2-1|NA
TGTGCCAGCAGATTATACCGGGACAGGGAAAATGAGCAGTTCTTC
CASRLYRDRENEQFF
>TRBV4-1|NA|TRBJ1-2|NA
TGCGCCAGCAGCCATCAGTCTCAGCCAGCGGACTATGGCTACACCTTC
CASSHQSQPADYGYTF
>TRBV7-6|TRBD1|TRBJ1-1|NA
TGTGCCAGCGGTAGAGGTCGGGACAGCCTGATGAACACTGAAGCTTTCTTT
CASGRGRDSLMNTEAFF
>TRBV6-1|TRBD1|TRBJ1-2|NA
TGTGCCAGCAGTTCGCAGGGGGCGATCTATGGCTACACCTTC
CASSSQGAIYGYTF